What follows describes a single TCR beta chain. Sequencing used immunoSEQ multiplex PCR; TCRdb keeps in-frame clones, though not all of them. Of 20,000 to 30,000 clones in the sample, roughly 91% were seen once. The V gene lost 2 bases and the J gene lost 4 bases, with 10 bases spanning the gap. CDR1 and CDR2 from the germline V gene are KGHSH and LQKENI. The CDR3 has 14 amino acids. The sample comes from a study of control samples from healthy donors and cancer patients. The sequencing sample was made of PBMCs. This TCR derives from a man in his fifties with lung cancer. The rearrangement joins TRBV18 to TRBJ2-3; D perhaps matches TRBD1 (6 bases). The CDR3 spells CASSPGGLPDTQYF. In DNA form, the CDR3 reads TGTGCCAGCTCACCAGGGGGCCTCCCAGATACGCAGTATTTT.